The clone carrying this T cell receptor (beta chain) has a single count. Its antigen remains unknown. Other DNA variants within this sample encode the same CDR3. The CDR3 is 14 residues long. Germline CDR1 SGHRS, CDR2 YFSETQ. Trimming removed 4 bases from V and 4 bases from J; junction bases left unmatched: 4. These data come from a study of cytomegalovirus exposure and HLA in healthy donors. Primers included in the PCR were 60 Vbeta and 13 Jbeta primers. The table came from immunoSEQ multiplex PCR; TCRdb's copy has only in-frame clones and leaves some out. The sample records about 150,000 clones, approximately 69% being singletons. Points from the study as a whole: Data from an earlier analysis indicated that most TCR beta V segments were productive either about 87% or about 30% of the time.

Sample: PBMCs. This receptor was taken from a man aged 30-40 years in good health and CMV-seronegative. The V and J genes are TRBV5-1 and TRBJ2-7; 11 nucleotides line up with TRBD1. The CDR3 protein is CASSPGTGGYEQYF. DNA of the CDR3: TGCGCCAGCAGCCCCGGGACAGGGGGGTACGAGCAGTACTTC.